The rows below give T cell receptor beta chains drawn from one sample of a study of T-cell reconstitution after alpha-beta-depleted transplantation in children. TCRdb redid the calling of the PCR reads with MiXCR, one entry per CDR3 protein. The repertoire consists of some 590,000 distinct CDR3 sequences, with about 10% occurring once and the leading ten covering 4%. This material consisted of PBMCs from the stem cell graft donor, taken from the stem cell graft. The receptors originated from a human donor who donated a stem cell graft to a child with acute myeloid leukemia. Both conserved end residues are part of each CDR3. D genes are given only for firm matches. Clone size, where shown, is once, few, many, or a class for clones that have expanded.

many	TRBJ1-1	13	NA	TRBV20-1	TGCAGTGCTAGATCCGGGGGCAGAACTGAAGCTTTCTTT	CSARSGGRTEAFF
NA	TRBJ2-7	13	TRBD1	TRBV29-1	TGCAGCGTTACTAAACAGGGGGTAGACGAGCAGTACTTC	CSVTKQGVDEQYF
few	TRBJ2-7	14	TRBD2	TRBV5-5	TGTGCCAGCAGCGCCGGACTAGCGGGAGTACTTAAGAACTTC	CASSAGLAGVLKNF
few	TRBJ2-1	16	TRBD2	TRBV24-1	TGTGCCACCAGTGATCCCTGGACTAGCGGCTACAATGAGCAGTTCTTC	CATSDPWTSGYNEQFF
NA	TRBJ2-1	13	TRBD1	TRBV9	TGTGCCAGCAGCGTAGATCTCCAGGGGGCCCAGTTCTTC	CASSVDLQGAQFF
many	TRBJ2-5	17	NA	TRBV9	TGTGCCAGCAGCGTAGCGGGGGTGAGGGACAAAGCGGAGACCCAGTACTTC	CASSVAGVRDKAETQYF
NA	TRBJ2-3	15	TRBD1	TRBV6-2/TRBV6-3	TGTGCCAGCAGCCTTTGGACAGGACGCACAGATACGCAGTATTTT	CASSLWTGRTDTQYF
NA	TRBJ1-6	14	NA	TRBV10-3	TGTGCCATCCTAGGCGAAGGCCATAATTCACCCCTCCACTTT	CAILGEGHNSPLHF
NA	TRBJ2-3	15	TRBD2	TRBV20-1	TGCAGTGCTAGAAGGACTAGCGGGGGGCTAGATACGCAGTATTTT	CSARRTSGGLDTQYF
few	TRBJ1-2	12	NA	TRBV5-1	TGCGCCAGCAGCCACGGGACGGATGGCTACACCTTC	CASSHGTDGYTF
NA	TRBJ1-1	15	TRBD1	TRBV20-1	TGCAGTGGGTTCGGGACAGCGTCCCGAGGCACTGAAGCTTTCTTT	CSGFGTASRGTEAFF
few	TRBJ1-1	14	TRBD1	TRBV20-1	TGCAGTGCCGTGACCGGGACAGGGAGGACTGAAGCTTTCTTT	CSAVTGTGRTEAFF
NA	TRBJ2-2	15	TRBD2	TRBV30	TGTGCCTGGAGTGTCCCTAGCGGGATTTACGGGGAGCTGTTTTTT	CAWSVPSGIYGELFF
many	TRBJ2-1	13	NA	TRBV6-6	TGTGCCTGCTCCCCGGACCTTTACAATGAGCAGTTCTTC	CACSPDLYNEQFF
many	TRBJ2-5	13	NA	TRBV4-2	TGTGCCAGCAGACGCGATACCCAAGAGACCCAGTACTTC	CASRRDTQETQYF
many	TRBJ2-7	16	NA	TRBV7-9	TGTGCCAGCAGCTTAGACAGGGGCGGGAAACCCTACGAGCAGTACTTC	CASSLDRGGKPYEQYF
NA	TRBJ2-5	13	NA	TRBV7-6	TGTGCCAGCAGCATCTATAGGAAAGAGACCCAGTACTTC	CASSIYRKETQYF
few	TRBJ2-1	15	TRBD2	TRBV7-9	TGTGCCAGCAGCTTAAGCCTAGCGGTCTACAATGAGCAGTTCTTC	CASSLSLAVYNEQFF
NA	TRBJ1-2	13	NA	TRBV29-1	TGCAGCGTTGAGCTGGGGGCAAAGGATGGCTACACCTTC	CSVELGAKDGYTF
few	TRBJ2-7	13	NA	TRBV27	TGTGCCAGCAGTTCCTCGGCGGGCTACGAGCAGTACTTC	CASSSSAGYEQYF
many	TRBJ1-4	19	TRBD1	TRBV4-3	TGCGCCAGCAGCCAAGATATTCCAGGGGGCGTAATGGCTAATGAAAAACTGTTTTTT	CASSQDIPGGVMANEKLFF
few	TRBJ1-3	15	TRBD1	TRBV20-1	TGCAGTGCCGCGGACAGGATAGGATCTGGAAACACCATATATTTT	CSAADRIGSGNTIYF
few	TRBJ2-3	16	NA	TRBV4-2	TGTGCCAGCAGCCAAGATGCCCGCAGGAGCACAGATACGCAGTATTTT	CASSQDARRSTDTQYF
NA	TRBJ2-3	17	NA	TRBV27	TGTGCCAGCAGTTTAATCAGTGCTAGCGCAGGCACAGATACGCAGTATTTT	CASSLISASAGTDTQYF
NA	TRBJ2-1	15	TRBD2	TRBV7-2	TGTGCCAGCAGCTTAGCGGGAGGGCCGATCCATGAGCAGTTCTTC	CASSLAGGPIHEQFF
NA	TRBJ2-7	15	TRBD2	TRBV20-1	TGCAGTGCCAACTTGGGACTAGCGGGAGGAGACGAGCAGTACTTC	CSANLGLAGGDEQYF
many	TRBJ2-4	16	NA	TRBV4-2	TGTGCCAGCAGCCAAGGCCAGGGGCTAACCAAAAACATTCAGTACTTC	CASSQGQGLTKNIQYF
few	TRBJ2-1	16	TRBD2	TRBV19	TGTGCCAGTAGTATACCTAGCGGGAGCGGGTACAATGAGCAGTTCTTC	CASSIPSGSGYNEQFF